Reported below is one T cell receptor beta chain. Co-extraction yielded RNA and DNA from about 20-30 mg of unsorted bulk tissue. Tumor samples uniformly had over 80% viable tumor cells. This sample was taken from a study of tumor-infiltrating lymphocytes in primary liver carcinoma. Study as a whole: Patients of both sexes were 30 to 69 years old. Sequencing of the samples generated roughly 3.65 to 8 million productive TCRbeta reads, with similar yields across tissue types.

Reverse transcription of approximately 500 ng total RNA with a constant-region primer produced TCR beta cDNA. Slightly modified ARM-PCR with three nested multiplex PCR rounds yielded TCR beta libraries. TCRdb recomputed calls from the multiplex PCR reads with MiXCR, one row per CDR3 protein. The sample shows approximately 23,000 distinct CDR3 sequences, more than 75% of them seen only once. The TCR sequence derives from a woman under 40 with primary liver carcinoma and hepatitis B virus infection. The sample was liver tumor tissue from sampling region 2. Stated subset: tumor region T2, inferior pole.

The CDR3 nucleotides are TGTGCCATCAGTACCGGGACAACCGTGAACACTGAAGCTTTCTTT. Translation: CAISTGTTVNTEAFF. The chain links TRBV10-3 to TRBJ1-1, with a possible D match to TRBD1 (6 bases). From germline, CDR1 is ENHRY and CDR2 SYGVKD. V was clipped by 5 bases and J by 0 bases, with 13 bases between them. This CDR3 region has 15 residues.